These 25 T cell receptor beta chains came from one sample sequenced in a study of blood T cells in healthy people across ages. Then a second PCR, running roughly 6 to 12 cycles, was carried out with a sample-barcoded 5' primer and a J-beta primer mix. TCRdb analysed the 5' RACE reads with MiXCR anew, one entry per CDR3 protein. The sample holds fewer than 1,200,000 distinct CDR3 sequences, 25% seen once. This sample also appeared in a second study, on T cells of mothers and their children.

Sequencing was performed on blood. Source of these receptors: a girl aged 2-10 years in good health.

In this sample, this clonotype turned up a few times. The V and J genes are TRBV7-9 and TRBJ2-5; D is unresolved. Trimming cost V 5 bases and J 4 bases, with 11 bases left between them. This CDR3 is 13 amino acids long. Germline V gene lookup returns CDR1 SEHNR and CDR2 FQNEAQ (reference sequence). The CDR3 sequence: CASSPPSAETQYF. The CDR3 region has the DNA TGTGCCAGCAGCCCACCCTCGGCAGAGACCCAGTACTTC.

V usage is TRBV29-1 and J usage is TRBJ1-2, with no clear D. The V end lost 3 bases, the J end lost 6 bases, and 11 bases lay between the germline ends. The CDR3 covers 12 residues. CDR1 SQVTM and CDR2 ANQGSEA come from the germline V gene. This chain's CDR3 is CSVDRGSHGYTF. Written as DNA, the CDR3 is TGCAGCGTTGATCGAGGGAGTCATGGCTACACCTTC.

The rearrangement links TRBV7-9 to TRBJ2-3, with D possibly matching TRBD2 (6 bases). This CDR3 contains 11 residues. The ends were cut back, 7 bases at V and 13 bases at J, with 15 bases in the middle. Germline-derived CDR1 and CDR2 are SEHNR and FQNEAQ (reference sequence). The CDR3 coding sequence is TGTGCCAGCACCTCGGGGACTCGGGAGTATTTT. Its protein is CASTSGTREYF.

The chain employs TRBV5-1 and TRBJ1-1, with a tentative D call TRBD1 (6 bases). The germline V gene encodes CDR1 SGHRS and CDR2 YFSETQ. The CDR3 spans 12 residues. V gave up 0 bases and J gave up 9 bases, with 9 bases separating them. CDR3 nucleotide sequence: TGCGCCAGCAGCTTGGAACAGGGAAAAGCTTTCTTT. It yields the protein CASSLEQGKAFF.

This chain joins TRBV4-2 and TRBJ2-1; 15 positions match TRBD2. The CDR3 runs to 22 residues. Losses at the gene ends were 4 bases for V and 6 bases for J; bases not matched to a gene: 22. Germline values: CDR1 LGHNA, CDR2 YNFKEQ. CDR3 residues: CASSRITKGLAGGGPRANEQFF. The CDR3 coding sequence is TGTGCCAGCAGCCGTATAACGAAGGGACTAGCGGGAGGAGGGCCCAGGGCCAATGAGCAGTTCTTC.

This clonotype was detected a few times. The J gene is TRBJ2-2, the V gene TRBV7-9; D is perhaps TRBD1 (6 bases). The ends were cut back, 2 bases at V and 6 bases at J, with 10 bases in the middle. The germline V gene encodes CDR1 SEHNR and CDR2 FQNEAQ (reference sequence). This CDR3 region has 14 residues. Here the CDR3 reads CASSLPTGSGELFF. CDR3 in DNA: TGTGCCAGCAGCTTACCTACAGGGTCCGGGGAGCTGTTTTTT. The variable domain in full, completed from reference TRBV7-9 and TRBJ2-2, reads DTGVSQNPRHKITKRGQNVTFRCDPISEHNRLYWYRQTLGQGPEFLTYFQNEAQLEKSRLLSDRFSAERPKGSFSTLEIQRTEQGDSAMYLCASSLPTGSGELFFGEGSRLTVL.

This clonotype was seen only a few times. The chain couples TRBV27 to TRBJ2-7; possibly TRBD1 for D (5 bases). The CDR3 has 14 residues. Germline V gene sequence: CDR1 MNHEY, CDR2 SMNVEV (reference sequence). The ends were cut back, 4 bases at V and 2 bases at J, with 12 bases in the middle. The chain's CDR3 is CASSSRETPYEQYF. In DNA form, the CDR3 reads TGTGCCAGCAGTTCCAGGGAAACCCCCTACGAGCAGTACTTC.

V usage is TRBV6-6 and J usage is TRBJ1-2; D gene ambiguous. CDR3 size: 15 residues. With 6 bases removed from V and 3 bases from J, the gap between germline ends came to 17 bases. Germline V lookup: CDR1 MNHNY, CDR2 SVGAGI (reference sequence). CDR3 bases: TGTGCCAGCAGCCCCTATAAGTCTGGGGACTATGGCTACACCTTC. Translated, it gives CASSPYKSGDYGYTF.

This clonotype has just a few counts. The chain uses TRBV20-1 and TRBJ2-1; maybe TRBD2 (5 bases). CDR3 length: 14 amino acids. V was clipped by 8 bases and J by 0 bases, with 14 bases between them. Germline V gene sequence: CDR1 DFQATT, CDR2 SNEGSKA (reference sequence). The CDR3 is CSPGLRSSYNEQFF. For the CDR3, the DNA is TGCAGTCCCGGACTTCGGAGCTCCTACAATGAGCAGTTCTTC.

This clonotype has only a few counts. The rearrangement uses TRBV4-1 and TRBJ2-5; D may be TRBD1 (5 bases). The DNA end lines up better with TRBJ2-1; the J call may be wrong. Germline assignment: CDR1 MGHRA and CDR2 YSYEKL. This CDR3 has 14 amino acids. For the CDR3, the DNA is TGCGCCAGCAGCCAATATGGGGCGTACAATGAGCAGTTCTTC. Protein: CASSQYGAYNEQFF.

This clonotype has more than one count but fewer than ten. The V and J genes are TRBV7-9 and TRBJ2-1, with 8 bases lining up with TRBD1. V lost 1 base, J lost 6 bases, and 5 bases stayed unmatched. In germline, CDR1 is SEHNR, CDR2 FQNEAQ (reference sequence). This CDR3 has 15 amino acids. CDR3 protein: CASSLGQGSGNEQFF. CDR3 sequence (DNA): TGTGCCAGCAGCTTAGGACAGGGGTCAGGCAATGAGCAGTTCTTC.

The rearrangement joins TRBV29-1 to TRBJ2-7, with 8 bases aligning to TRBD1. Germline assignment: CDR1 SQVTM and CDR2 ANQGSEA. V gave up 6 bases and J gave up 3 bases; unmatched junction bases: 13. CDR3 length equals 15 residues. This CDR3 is CSVLKPGQEDYEQYF. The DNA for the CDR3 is TGCAGCGTGCTGAAACCGGGACAGGAGGACTACGAGCAGTACTTC.

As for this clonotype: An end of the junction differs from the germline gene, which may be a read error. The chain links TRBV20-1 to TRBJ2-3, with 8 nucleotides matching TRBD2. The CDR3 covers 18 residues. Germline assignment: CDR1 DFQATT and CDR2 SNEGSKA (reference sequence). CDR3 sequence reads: CSARGILQRGMITDTQYF. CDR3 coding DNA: TGCAGTGCTAGAGGCATACTCCAGCGGGGGATGATCACAGACACGCAGTATTTT.

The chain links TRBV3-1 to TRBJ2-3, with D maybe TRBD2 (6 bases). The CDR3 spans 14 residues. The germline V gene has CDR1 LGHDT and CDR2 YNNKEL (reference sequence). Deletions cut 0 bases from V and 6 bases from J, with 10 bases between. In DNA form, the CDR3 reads TGTGCCAGCAGCCAAGACCGGGAGAGGGATACGCAGTATTTT. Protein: CASSQDRERDTQYF.

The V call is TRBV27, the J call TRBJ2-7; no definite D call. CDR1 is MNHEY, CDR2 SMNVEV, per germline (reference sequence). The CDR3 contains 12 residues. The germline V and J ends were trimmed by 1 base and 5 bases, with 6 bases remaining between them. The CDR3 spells CASSLYGDEQYF. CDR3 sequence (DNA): TGTGCCAGCAGTTTATATGGAGACGAGCAGTACTTC.

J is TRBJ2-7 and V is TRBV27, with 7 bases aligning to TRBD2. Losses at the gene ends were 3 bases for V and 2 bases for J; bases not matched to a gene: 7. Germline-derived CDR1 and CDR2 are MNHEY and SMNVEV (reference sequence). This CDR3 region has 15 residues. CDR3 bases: TGTGCCAGCAGTTTCACCCTAGCGGCACCCTACGAGCAGTACTTC. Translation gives CASSFTLAAPYEQYF.

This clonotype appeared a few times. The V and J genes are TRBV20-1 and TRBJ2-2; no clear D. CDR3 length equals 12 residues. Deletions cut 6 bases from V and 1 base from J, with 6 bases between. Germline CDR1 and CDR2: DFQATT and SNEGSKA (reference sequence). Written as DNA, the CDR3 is TGCAGTGCCTATCGGAACACCGGGGAGCTGTTTTTT. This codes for CSAYRNTGELFF.

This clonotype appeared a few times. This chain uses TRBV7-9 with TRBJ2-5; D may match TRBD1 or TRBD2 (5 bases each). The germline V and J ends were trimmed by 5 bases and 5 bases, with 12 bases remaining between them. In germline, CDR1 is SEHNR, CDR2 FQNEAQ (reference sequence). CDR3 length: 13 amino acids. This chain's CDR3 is CASSARDAETQYF. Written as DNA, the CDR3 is TGTGCCAGCAGCGCCCGGGACGCCGAGACCCAGTACTTC.

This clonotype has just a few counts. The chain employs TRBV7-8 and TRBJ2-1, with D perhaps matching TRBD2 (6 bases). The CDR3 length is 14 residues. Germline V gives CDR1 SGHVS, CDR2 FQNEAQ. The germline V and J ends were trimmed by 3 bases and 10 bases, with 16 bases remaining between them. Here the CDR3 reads CASSLGTVWGEQFF. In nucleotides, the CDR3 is TGTGCCAGCAGCTTGGGGACTGTATGGGGAGAGCAGTTCTTC.

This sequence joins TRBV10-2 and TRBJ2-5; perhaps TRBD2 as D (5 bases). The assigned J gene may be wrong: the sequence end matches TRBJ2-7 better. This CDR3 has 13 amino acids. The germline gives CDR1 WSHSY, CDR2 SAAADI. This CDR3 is CASSESRGNEQYF. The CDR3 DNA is TGCGCCAGCAGTGAGAGCCGGGGAAACGAGCAGTACTTC.

The CDR3 DNA follows: TGTGCCAGCAGGGAATGGGGACTAGCGCGAGACAATGAGCAGTTCTTC. It yields the protein CASREWGLARDNEQFF. The chain has TRBV6-1 and TRBJ2-5; 10 bases fit TRBD2. The DNA end lines up better with TRBJ2-1; the J call may be wrong. CDR3 size: 16 residues. The V gene's germline CDR1 is MNHNS and CDR2 SASEGT.

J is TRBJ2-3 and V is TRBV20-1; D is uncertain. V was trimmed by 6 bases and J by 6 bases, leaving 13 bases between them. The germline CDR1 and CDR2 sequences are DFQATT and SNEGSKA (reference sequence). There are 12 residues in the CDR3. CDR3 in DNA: TGCAGTGCCGACCTACTTGGGGATACGCAGTATTTT. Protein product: CSADLLGDTQYF.

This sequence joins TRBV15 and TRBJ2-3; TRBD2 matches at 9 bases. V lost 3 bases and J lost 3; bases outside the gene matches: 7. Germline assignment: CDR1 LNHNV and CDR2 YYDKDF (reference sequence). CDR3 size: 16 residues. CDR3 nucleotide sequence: TGTGCCACCAGCAGGGACCCTAGCGGGATGACAGATACGCAGTATTTT. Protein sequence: CATSRDPSGMTDTQYF.

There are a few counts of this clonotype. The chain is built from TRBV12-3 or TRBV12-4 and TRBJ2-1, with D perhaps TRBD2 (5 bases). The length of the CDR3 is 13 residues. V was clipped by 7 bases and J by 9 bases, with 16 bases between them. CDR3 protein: CASTAPFRGEQFF. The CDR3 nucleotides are TGTGCCAGCACCGCCCCGTTTCGGGGTGAGCAGTTCTTC.

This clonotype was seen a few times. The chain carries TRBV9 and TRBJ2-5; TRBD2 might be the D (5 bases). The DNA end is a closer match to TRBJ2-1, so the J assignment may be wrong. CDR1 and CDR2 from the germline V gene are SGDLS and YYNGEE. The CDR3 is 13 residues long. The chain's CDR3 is CASGELAGGEQFF. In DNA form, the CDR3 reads TGTGCCAGCGGGGAATTAGCCGGAGGTGAGCAGTTCTTC.